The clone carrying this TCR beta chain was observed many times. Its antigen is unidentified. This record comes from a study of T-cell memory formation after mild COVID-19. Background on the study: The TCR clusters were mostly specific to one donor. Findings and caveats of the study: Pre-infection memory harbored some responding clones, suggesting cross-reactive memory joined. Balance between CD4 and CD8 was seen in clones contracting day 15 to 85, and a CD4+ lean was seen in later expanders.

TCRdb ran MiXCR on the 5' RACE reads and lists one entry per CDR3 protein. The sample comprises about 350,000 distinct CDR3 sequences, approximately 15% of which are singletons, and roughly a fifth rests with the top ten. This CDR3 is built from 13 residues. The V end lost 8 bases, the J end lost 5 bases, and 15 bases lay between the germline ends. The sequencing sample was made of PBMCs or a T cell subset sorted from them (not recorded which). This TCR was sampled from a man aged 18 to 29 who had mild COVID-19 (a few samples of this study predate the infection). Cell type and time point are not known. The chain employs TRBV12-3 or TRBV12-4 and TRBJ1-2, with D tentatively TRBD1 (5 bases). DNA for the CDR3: TGTGCCAGCTCCTTGGGGACCGGTTATGGCTACACCTTC. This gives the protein CASSLGTGYGYTF.